This T cell receptor (beta chain) was identified in a study of T cells in Graves' hyperthyroidism and ophthalmopathy (dated by TCRdb to about 2019). Background on the whole study: Peripheral blood samples were taken at initial diagnosis, before any treatment was given. A discovery cohort of roughly 96 patients, approximately 45 with Graves' ophthalmopathy and 55 to 60 with stable Graves' hyperthyroidism, was used to find distinguishing TCR V-J signatures. TCR Vbeta CDR3 sequencing of 135 peripheral blood samples (43 ophthalmopathy, some 75 hyperthyroidism and roughly 17 progressor patients) is reported in the paper. The 75 to 100 discovery patients were randomly split 7:3 into training and test sets. Thyroid tissue and blood T-cell repertoires from several Graves' hyperthyroidism patients were also compared in the study. Following sampling, methimazole starting at 30 mg daily was given to hyperthyroidism patients, and high-dose intravenous methylprednisolone was given to ophthalmopathy patients. Prospective prediction of ophthalmopathy was tested in an independent validation cohort consisting of 18 hyperthyroidism patients and more than 15 patients who later progressed to ophthalmopathy.

This clonotype was detected a few times. Its antigen specificity is not known. No clone much larger than this one lies a single base away; base qualities are absent. Results and caveats for the whole study, not just this receptor: In validation, the model predicted progression to ophthalmopathy with roughly 66% sensitivity and approximately 74% specificity, a median of 6.5 months before onset. Sample size was not statistically predetermined, and blinding of investigators to group allocation was not performed. A 13 V-J signature model separated ophthalmopathy from stable hyperthyroidism, with around 90% sensitivity and 81.08% specificity in cross-validation and 80%/75% in testing. Most expanded thyroid clonotypes (frequency above 0.001) were also detected in blood, a finding suggesting that blood repertoires may reflect thyroid immune responses.

At the junction V is shortened by 2 bases and J by 11 bases, with 14 bases in between. From the germline V gene, CDR1 is MNHEY and CDR2 is SVGEGT. The CDR3 starts with the cysteine, ends with the phenylalanine, and has 13 residues. The entry retains the CDR3 DNA only, 39 bases that are in frame from base 1. TCR beta CDR3 regions were amplified from RNA transcripts. The TCR CDR3 was subjected to a first round of RT-PCR using the HTBI primer set and the Qiagen OneStep RT-PCR kit. Libraries were constructed in a second round of multiplex PCR, after which size selection and purification were carried out. The libraries were sequenced on an Illumina HiSeq2000 using paired-end 100 bp reads. In the original analysis: Raw data were processed with SOAPnuke, discarding reads with adapters, uncalled bases, mean Phred below 15, or no exact constant-primer or identifier match. COPE v1.2.5 was used to merge high-quality paired reads, and clonotypes were defined as unique nucleotide sequences. MiTCR v1.1 was used to align clonotypes to the IMGT TRBV, TRBD and TRBJ reference segments. Analysis was restricted to V-J combinations with a frequency above 0.0001, which covered 99.2% of repertoires. A TCS score was defined as the ratio of F50 (clonal expansion) to E x V (chaos), with BLOSUM62-based TCRdist applied between CDR3 peptides within each V-J. Welch's t-statistics and random forest reduced several hundred V-J features to 13, which were used in a naive Bayes classifier (R e1071). Starting from the raw public reads, TCRdb applied fastp trimming at Q25, assembled clones with MiXCR and retained in-frame beta chains. One record per CDR3 amino acid sequence lists the most common genes and DNA. These V and J calls derive from TCRdb rather than the authors' analysis. Here the sample has a few hundred thousand distinct CDR3 sequences; 18% occur a single time. 35% to 50% of the sample is in the top ten clones.

Graves' hyperthyroidism was defined as stable when no progression to ophthalmopathy occurred over 18 months of follow-up. Hyperthyroidism patients were aged 18 to 65 years and newly diagnosed, with disease duration of less than 2 months. Any patient with an uncontrolled infection, another autoimmune disease, pregnancy or lactation was excluded. Diagnoses were established on the basis of clinical symptoms, serum thyroxine and TRAb, thyroid ultrasound, and orbital computed tomography. PBMCs were isolated from 10 ml of fresh peripheral blood by Ficoll-Paque density gradient centrifugation. Trizol reagent was used to extract total RNA, and RNA quality was then checked on an Agilent 2100 Bioanalyzer.

The source is a man between 40 and 49 years old with Graves' hyperthyroidism. What was sequenced was blood. The sequence links TRBV6-2 or TRBV6-3 to TRBJ2-3; there is no confident call for the D gene. The CDR3: CASSYRLKFLQYF. The nucleotide sequence reads as follows: TGTGCCAGCAGTTACCGTCTGAAATTCCTGCAGTATTTT.